This T cell receptor (beta chain) is from a study of OX40 agonist ivuxolimab in advanced cancers. On the study more broadly: Participants averaged 60 years of age (range roughly 23 to 90) and were roughly 80% male. Study conclusions and caveats: Within 6 weeks, CD4+ and CD8+ blood T cells expanded clonally at 0.1 to 3.0 mg/kg. Among the nonresponders, some also had low normalized T-cell clonal expansion.

This clone came up a few times. The antigen is not known. J was trimmed by 0 bases and V by 0 bases; bases with no gene match: 1. CDR1 and CDR2 (germline): SGDLS, YYNGEE. The CDR3 runs 16 residues. This table comes from immunoSEQ multiplex PCR, and its TCRdb copy is limited to in-frame clones, with some not included. The sample shows 59,000 or so clones, less than 85% of them seen only once. Enrollment shut out patients with autoimmune disease history or systemic immunosuppression. Here the sequenced sample was CD4+ or CD8+ T cells sorted from blood, taken in a trial of the OX40 agonist ivuxolimab. The receptor comes from an adult with an advanced solid tumor such as melanoma, head and neck, liver or kidney cancer. The J gene is TRBJ2-2, the V gene TRBV9, with 8 bases fitting TRBD2. CDR3 sequence: CASSVVSGTNTGELFF. The CDR3 region has the DNA TGTGCCAGCAGCGTAGTTAGCGGGACGAACACCGGGGAGCTGTTTTTT.